These 6 T cell receptor beta chains share one sample of origin, sequenced in a study of T cell responses to AZD1222 COVID-19 vaccine. Repertoires were generated with immunoSEQ multiplex PCR, while TCRdb's copy carries only in-frame clones and drops some. The data contain over 150,000 clones, more than 90% of them singletons. The specimen comprised peripheral blood, sampled on day 0 of AZD1222 vaccination. These receptors came from an adult in good health.

V usage is TRBV7-2 and J usage is TRBJ1-1; no firm D call. Germline V lookup: CDR1 SGHTA, CDR2 FQGNSA. The V end was cut by 3 bases, the J end by 2 bases, with 7 bases between. CDR3 length: 13 amino acids. CDR3 nucleotide sequence: TGTGCCAGCAGCTTTCCAGGCAACACTGAAGCTTTCTTT. Amino acids: CASSFPGNTEAFF.

This rearrangement joins TRBV7-6 to TRBJ1-4; 8 positions agree with TRBD1. From germline, CDR1 is SGHVS and CDR2 FNYEAQ. J lost 6 bases, V lost 5 bases, and 17 bases had no gene match. The CDR3 loop spans 18 amino acids. The CDR3 loop reads CASSPGQGNPRGDEKLFF. In DNA form, the CDR3 reads TGTGCCAGCAGCCCCGGACAGGGAAACCCCCGGGGGGATGAAAAACTGTTTTTT.

This chain links TRBV27 with TRBJ1-1; D gene uncertain. Trimming pared 1 base from V and 0 bases from J, leaving 9 bases between. Germline CDR1 reads MNHEY; CDR2 reads SMNVEV (reference sequence). The CDR3 is 15 amino acids. CDR3 loop: CASSLYGHLNTEAFF. CDR3 DNA sequence: TGTGCCAGCAGTTTATATGGCCATTTGAACACTGAAGCTTTCTTT.

With regard to this clone: Sequence at one end of the junction differs from germline and may be a read error. This chain uses TRBV6-5 with TRBJ1-2; 7 nucleotides match TRBD1. The CDR3 has 14 residues. Germline CDR1 and CDR2: MNHEY and SVGAGI. CDR3 region: CASSPRQGPVNPLF. The CDR3 region has the DNA TGTGCCAGCAGCCCGAGACAGGGCCCAGTCAATCCCCTCTTC.

The rearrangement joins TRBV7-3 to TRBJ1-5; D is ambiguous. Trimming left V 2 bases short and J 4 bases short, with 6 bases between. The CDR3 loop spans 13 amino acids. Per germline, CDR1 SGHTA and CDR2 FQGTGA. The CDR3 protein is CASSLAFNQPQHF. CDR3 coding DNA: TGTGCCAGCAGCTTAGCATTTAATCAGCCCCAGCATTTT.

The rearrangement joins TRBV3-1 (or the pseudogene TRBV3-2) to TRBJ1-2; D remains unclear. CDR1 and CDR2 (germline): LGHDT, YNNKEL (reference sequence). The CDR3 contains 15 residues. V was clipped by 0 bases and J by 3 bases, with 11 bases between them. The CDR3 DNA reads TGTGCCAGCAGCCAAGATTTACAGCCGGACTATGGCTACACCTTC. It translates to CASSQDLQPDYGYTF.